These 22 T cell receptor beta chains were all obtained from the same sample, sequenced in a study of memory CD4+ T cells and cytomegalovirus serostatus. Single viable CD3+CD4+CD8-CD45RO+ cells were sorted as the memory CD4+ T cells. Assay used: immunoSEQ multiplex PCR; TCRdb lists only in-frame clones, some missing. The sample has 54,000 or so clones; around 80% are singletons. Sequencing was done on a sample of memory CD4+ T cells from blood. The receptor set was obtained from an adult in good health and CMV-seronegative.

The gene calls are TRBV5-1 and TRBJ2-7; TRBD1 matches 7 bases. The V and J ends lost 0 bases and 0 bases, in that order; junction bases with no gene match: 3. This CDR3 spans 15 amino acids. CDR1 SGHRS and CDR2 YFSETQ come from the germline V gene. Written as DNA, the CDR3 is TGCGCCAGCAGCTTGGTTTGGGACAGCTCCTACGAGCAGTACTTC. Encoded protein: CASSLVWDSSYEQYF.

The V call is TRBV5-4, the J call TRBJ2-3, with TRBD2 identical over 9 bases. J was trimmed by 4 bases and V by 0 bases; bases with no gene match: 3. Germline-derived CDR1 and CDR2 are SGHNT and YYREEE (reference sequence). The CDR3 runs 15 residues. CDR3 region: CASSLGAGGPDTQYF. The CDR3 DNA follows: TGTGCCAGCAGCTTGGGGGCGGGAGGGCCAGATACGCAGTATTTT.

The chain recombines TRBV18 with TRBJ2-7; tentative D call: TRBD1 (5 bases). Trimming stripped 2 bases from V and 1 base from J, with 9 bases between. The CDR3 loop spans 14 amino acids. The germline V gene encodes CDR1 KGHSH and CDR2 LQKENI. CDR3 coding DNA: TGTGCCAGCTCACCAGGGGCCATGTCCTACGAGCAGTACTTC. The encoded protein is CASSPGAMSYEQYF. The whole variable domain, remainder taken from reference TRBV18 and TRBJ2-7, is NAGVMQNPRHLVRRRGQEARLRCSPMKGHSHVYWYRQLPEEGLKFMVYLQKENIIDESGMPKERFSAEFPKEGPSILRIQQVVRGDSAAYFCASSPGAMSYEQYFGPGTRLTVT.

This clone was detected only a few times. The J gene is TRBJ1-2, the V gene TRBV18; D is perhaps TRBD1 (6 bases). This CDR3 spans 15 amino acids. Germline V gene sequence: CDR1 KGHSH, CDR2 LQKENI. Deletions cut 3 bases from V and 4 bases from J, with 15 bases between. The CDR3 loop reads CASSPPTTGTYGYTF. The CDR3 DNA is TGTGCCAGCTCACCGCCTACGACAGGTACCTATGGCTACACCTTC.

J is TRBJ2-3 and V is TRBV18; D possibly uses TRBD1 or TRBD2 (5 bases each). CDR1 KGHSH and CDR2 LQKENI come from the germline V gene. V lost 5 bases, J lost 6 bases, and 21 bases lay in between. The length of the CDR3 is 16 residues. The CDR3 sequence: CASSGRTSTSGDTQYF. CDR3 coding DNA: TGTGCCAGCTCAGGGCGGACATCGACTTCGGGGGATACGCAGTATTTT. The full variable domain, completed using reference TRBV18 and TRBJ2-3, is NAGVMQNPRHLVRRRGQEARLRCSPMKGHSHVYWYRQLPEEGLKFMVYLQKENIIDESGMPKERFSAEFPKEGPSILRIQQVVRGDSAAYFCASSGRTSTSGDTQYFGPGTRLTVL.

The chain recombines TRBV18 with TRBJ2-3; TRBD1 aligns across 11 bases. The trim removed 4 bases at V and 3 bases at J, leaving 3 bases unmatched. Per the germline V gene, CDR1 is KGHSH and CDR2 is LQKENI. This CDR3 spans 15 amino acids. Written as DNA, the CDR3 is TGTGCCAGCTCACGGACAGGGGGCCGGACAGATACGCAGTATTTT. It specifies CASSRTGGRTDTQYF.

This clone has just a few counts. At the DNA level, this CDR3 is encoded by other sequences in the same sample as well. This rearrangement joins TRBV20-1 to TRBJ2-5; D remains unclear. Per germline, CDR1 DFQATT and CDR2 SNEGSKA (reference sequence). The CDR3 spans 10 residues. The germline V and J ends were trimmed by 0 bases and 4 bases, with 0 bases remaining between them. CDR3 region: CSAREETQYF. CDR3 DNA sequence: TGCAGTGCTAGAGAAGAGACCCAGTACTTC.

CDR3 loop: CASSQGSAGNTIYF. CDR3 nucleotide sequence: TGCGCCAGCAGCCAGGGTTCCGCTGGAAACACCATATATTTT. J is TRBJ1-3 and V is TRBV5-1; possible D gene TRBD1, 5 bases. Trimming removed 4 bases from V and 2 bases from J, with 10 bases in between. The CDR3 is 14 residues long. CDR1 and CDR2 (germline): SGHRS, YFSETQ.

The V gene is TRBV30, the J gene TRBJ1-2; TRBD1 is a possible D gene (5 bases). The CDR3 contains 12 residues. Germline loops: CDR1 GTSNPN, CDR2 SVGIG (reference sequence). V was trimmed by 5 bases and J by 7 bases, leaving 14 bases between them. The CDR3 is CAWSAGTSGYTF. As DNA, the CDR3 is TGTGCCTGGTCGGCCGGGACTAGTGGCTACACCTTC.

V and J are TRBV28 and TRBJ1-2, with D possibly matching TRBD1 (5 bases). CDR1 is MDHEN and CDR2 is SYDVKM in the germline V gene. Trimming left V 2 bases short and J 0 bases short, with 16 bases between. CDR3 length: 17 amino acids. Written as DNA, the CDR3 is TGTGCCAGCAGTTTACCTGGGACGGAAGGAGCTAACTATGGCTACACCTTC. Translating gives CASSLPGTEGANYGYTF.

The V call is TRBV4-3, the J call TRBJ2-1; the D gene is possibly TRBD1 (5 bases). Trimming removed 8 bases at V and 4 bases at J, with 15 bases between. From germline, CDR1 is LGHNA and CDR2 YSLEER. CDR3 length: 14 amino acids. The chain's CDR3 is CASGASGAYNEQFF. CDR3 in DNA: TGCGCCAGCGGGGCTAGTGGAGCGTACAATGAGCAGTTCTTC.

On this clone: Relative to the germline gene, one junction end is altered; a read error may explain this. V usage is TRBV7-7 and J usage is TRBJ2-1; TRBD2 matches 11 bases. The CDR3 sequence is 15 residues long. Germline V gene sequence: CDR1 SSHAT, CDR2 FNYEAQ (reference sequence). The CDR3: CASSRGLADYNEQFF. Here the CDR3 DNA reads TGTGCTAGCAGCCGGGGACTAGCGGACTACAATGAGCAGTTCTTC.

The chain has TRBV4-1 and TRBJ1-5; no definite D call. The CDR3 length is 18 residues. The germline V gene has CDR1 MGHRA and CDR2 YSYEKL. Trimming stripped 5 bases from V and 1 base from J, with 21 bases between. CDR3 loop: CASSISLDADRSNQPQHF. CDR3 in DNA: TGCGCCAGCAGCATTTCGTTGGACGCTGATCGGAGCAATCAGCCCCAGCATTTT.

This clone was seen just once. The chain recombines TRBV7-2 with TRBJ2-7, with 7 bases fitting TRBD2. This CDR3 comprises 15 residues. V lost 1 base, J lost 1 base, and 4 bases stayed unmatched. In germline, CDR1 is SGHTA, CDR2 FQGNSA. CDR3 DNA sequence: TGTGCCAGCAGCTTAGAGGCTAGCGGTTCCTACGAGCAGTACTTC. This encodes CASSLEASGSYEQYF.

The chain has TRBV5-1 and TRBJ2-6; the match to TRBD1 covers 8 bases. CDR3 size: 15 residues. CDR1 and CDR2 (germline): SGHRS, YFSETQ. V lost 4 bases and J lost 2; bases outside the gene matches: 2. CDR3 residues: CASSEQGAGANVLTF. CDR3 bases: TGCGCCAGCAGCGAACAGGGGGCTGGGGCCAACGTCCTGACTTTC.

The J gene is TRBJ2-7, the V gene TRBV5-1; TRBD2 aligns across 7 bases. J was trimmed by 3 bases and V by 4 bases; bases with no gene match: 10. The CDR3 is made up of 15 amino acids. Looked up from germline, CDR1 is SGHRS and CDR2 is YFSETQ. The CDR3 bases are TGCGCCAGCAGCCAGAGCGGGACTAACGTCTACGAGCAGTACTTC. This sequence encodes CASSQSGTNVYEQYF.

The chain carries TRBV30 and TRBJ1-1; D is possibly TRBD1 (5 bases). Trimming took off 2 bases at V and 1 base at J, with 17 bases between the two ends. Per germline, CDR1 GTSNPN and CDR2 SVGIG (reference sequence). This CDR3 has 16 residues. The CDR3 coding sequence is TGTGCCTGGAGTCGACAGCCGGGTTTCGCGAACACTGAAGCTTTCTTT. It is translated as CAWSRQPGFANTEAFF.

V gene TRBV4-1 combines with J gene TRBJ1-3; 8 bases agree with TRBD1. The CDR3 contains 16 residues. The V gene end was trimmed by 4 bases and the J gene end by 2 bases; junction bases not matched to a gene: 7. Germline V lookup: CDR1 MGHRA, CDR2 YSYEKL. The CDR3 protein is CASSLARTGTGNTIYF. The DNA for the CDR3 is TGCGCCAGCAGCCTTGCACGGACAGGGACTGGAAACACCATATATTTT.

This CDR3 reads CASSLGMGQGLSPLHF. The CDR3 coding sequence is TGCGCCAGCAGCTTGGGTATGGGACAGGGTTTGTCACCCCTCCACTTT. The chain combines TRBV5-1 with TRBJ1-6, with TRBD1 identical over 9 bases. The trim removed 0 bases at V and 10 bases at J, leaving 8 bases unmatched. Looked up from germline, CDR1 is SGHRS and CDR2 is YFSETQ. The CDR3 covers 16 residues.

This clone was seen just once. CDR3 sequence (DNA): TGTGCCAGCAGTTACTACCGGGGACGGACGAACACTGAAGCTTTCTTT. Its translation is CASSYYRGRTNTEAFF. The chain combines TRBV6-6 with TRBJ1-1; TRBD1 might be the D (5 bases). The V end was cut by 1 base, the J end by 1 base, with 13 bases between. The germline gives CDR1 MNHNY, CDR2 SVGAGI (reference sequence). This CDR3 is 16 amino acids long.

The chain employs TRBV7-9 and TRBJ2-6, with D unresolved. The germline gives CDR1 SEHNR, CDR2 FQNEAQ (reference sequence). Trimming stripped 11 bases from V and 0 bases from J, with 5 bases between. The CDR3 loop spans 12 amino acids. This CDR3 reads CAGPSGANVLTF. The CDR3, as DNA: TGTGCCGGACCCTCTGGGGCCAACGTCCTGACTTTC.

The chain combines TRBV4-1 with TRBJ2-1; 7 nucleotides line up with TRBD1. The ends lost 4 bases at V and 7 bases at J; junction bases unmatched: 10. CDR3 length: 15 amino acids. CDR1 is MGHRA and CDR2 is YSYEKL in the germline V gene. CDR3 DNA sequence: TGCGCCAGCAGCCGAGACAGGGCTGTAAGGAATGAGCAGTTCTTC. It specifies CASSRDRAVRNEQFF.